This T cell receptor (beta chain) was identified in a study of cytomegalovirus exposure and HLA in healthy donors. General study points: Previously analyzed data showed that most TCR beta V segments were productive at a frequency of about 87% or about 30%. Sequencing likely generated an artifact that appeared as a cluster of highly shared sequence variants.

In the case of this clone: Its antigen is still unknown.

When sampled, the donors appeared nominally healthy, though they likely had unrecorded immune exposures. It was with 60 Vbeta and 13 Jbeta primers that the PCR ran. Produced via immunoSEQ multiplex PCR; TCRdb's table is partial and in-frame only. The sample yields 45,000 to 60,000 clones, of which the top ten take up 4%. The CDR3 runs to 15 residues. In germline, CDR1 is MDHEN, CDR2 SYDVKM. The V gene end was trimmed by 2 bases and the J gene end by 2 bases; junction bases not matched to a gene: 6. This receptor was obtained from a male donor in good health and CMV-seronegative. The rearrangement joins TRBV28 to TRBJ2-7; 7 bases map to TRBD2. The sample taken for sequencing was PBMCs. The CDR3 loop reads CASSLTGLNAYEQYF. The CDR3 DNA follows: TGTGCCAGCAGTTTAACGGGACTAAACGCCTACGAGCAGTACTTC.